This record covers a single TCR beta chain. The J segment lost 3 bases and the V segment lost 0 bases, leaving 15 bases of the junction unmatched. The CDR3 spans 19 residues. Germline loops: CDR1 LGHDT, CDR2 YNNKEL (reference sequence). This sample was included in a study of control samples from healthy donors and cancer patients. Profiling relied on immunoSEQ multiplex PCR, and the TCRdb table lists in-frame clones only, not all of them. Here the sample spans 70,000 to 80,000 clones, roughly 80% being singletons. This chain links TRBV3-1 (or the pseudogene TRBV3-2) with TRBJ2-7, with 9 bases matching TRBD2. The TCR originated in a man in his fifties in good health. The material sequenced was blood. This CDR3 reads CASSQEGSGRGGTYYEQYF. The CDR3 DNA sequence: TGTGCCAGCAGCCAAGAGGGTAGCGGGAGAGGGGGGACATACTACGAGCAGTACTTC.